The next 7 T cell receptor beta chains were all read from a single sample in a study of cytomegalovirus exposure and HLA in healthy donors. Primers for the PCR totalled 60 Vbeta and 13 Jbeta. Generated by immunoSEQ multiplex PCR, the TCRdb table keeps only in-frame clones and is missing some. The table lists about 130,000 clones, about 63% of them singletons. Sample: PBMCs. These receptors were taken from a man aged 25-40 years in good health and CMV-seropositive.

The CDR3 bases are TGTGCCAGCAGCAGCTCACCGTCTGGTGCTGAAGCTTTCTTT. Its protein product is CASSSSPSGAEAFF. The chain links TRBV11-3 to TRBJ1-1; no reliable D call. Per the germline V gene, CDR1 is SGHNT and CDR2 is YENEEA. Trimming cost V 5 bases and J 6 bases, with 16 bases left between them. The CDR3 loop spans 14 amino acids. The variable domain in full, with the rest retrieved from reference TRBV11-3 and TRBJ1-1, is EAGVVQSPRYKIIEKKQPVAFWCNPISGHNTLYWYLQNLGQGPELLIRYENEEAVDDSQLPKDRFSAERLKGVDSTLKIQPAELGDSAVYLCASSSSPSGAEAFFGQGTRLTVV.

A single count supports this clone. The genes are TRBV7-9 and TRBJ2-2; 7 positions agree with TRBD2. Germline assignment: CDR1 SEHNR and CDR2 FQNEAQ (reference sequence). There are 18 residues in the CDR3. Trimming took 5 bases from V and 1 from J; bases not matched to a gene: 13. CDR3 amino acids: CASSAARESSGNTGELFF. In DNA form, the CDR3 reads TGTGCCAGCAGCGCCGCCCGGGAATCTAGCGGGAACACCGGGGAGCTGTTTTTT.

This sequence joins TRBV5-1 and TRBJ2-7, with TRBD2 matching over 14 bases. V lost 4 bases and J lost 3; bases outside the gene matches: 6. The V gene's germline CDR1 is SGHRS and CDR2 YFSETQ. The CDR3 spans 16 residues. Written as DNA, the CDR3 is TGCGCCAGCAGCAGAACTGGACTAGCGGGAGGCTACGAGCAGTACTTC. Its protein is CASSRTGLAGGYEQYF.

This clone was counted between two and nine times. V gene TRBV5-5 combines with J gene TRBJ2-3; 9 nucleotides align to TRBD2. After removal of 2 bases from V and 2 bases from J, the junction contained 6 bases not matched to a gene. Germline V gene data show CDR1 as SGHKS and CDR2 as YYEKEE (reference sequence). The CDR3 has 16 residues. In DNA form, the CDR3 reads TGTGCCAGCAGCTTAAGGCTAGCGGGATCCACAGATACGCAGTATTTT. Its translation: CASSLRLAGSTDTQYF.

V usage is TRBV7-3 and J usage is TRBJ2-3, with 8 bases fitting TRBD2. The CDR3 extends over 16 amino acids. CDR1 SGHTA and CDR2 FQGTGA come from the germline V gene. V dropped 4 bases and J dropped 4; count of bases not matched to a gene: 10. The CDR3 sequence: CASSSGRAFRSDTQYF. The CDR3, as DNA: TGTGCCAGCAGCTCCGGGAGGGCCTTTCGGTCAGATACGCAGTATTTT. Drawing the rest from reference TRBV7-3 and TRBJ2-3, the complete variable domain is GAGVSQTPSNKVTEKGKYVELRCDPISGHTALYWYRQSLGQGPEFLIYFQGTGAADDSGLPNDRFFAVRPEGSVSTLKIQRTERGDSAVYLCASSSGRAFRSDTQYFGPGTRLTVL.

The chain carries TRBV6-1 and TRBJ1-4; no definite D call. The CDR3 length is 16 residues. CDR1 MNHNS and CDR2 SASEGT come from the germline V gene. Trimming cost V 1 base and J 2 bases, with 11 bases left between them. The CDR3 DNA reads TGTGCCAGCAGTGAAGGCGGCTACTGGACTAATGAAAAACTGTTTTTT. Amino acids: CASSEGGYWTNEKLFF.

The V and J genes are TRBV29-1 and TRBJ1-1; 8 bases align to TRBD1. V was clipped by 3 bases and J by 9 bases; unmatched bases: 9. From germline, CDR1 is SQVTM and CDR2 ANQGSEA. The CDR3 totals 13 residues. The CDR3 coding sequence is TGCAGCGTTGACGAGAGGCAGGGGGCGAAAGCTTTCTTT. Translation gives CSVDERQGAKAFF.